Described below is a single T cell receptor beta chain sequence and its context. Its antigen target is currently unknown. Per-base quality was not reported, and no clone a single base away is much larger than it. The source of the sample is a study of T cell clonotyping in hematopoietic cell transplantation (dated by TCRdb to 2020 to 2023). Broadly, across the study: The study collected around 130 blood samples from some 33 consecutive transplant recipients and their related donors. Patients were recruited between September 2015 and January 2017 and followed until September 2020 or death. The research as a whole found: Donor and pretransplant recipient Inverse Simpson Index values predicted broader posttransplant TCR repertoire diversity. After transplant, TCR diversity in recipients dropped, and pathologically expanded clonotypes climbed progressively between day 30 and day 180. Sample size was limited, and cells were not sorted, so CD4 and CD8 repertoire contributions could not be separated. Just a small fraction of recipient repertoires overlapped with donor repertoires, and more than 95% appeared de novo at the given depth.

V is reduced by 6 bases and J by 0 bases, leaving a spacing of 8 bases between them. CDR1 and CDR2 (SGHAT, FQNNGV) derive from the germline V gene. From cysteine to phenylalanine, the CDR3 is 13 amino acids long. Only CDR3 DNA is held: 39 bases, read in frame from base 1. The immunoSEQ assay, a bias-controlled multiplex PCR using V- and J-specific primers, was used to amplify TCR beta CDR3 regions from genomic DNA. In a second PCR step, a proprietary barcode and Illumina adapter sequences were attached to the CDR3 amplicons. An Illumina MiSeq instrument was used for sequencing of the CDR3 libraries. For the original study's pipeline: Export and quality control were handled in immunoSEQ Analyzer 3.0, while downstream analyses relied on R Bioconductor and Immunarch. Only productive rearrangements within the normalized downsampled data set were used in the calculation of repertoire metrics. In the normalized cohort, a clonotype counted as pathologically expanded if the clonotype was larger than 5 templates. The Inverse Simpson Index was used to measure repertoire diversity. CMV-specificity analyses were carried out on the non-normalized data set to capture all clonotypes. TCRdb carries this immuneACCESS record with in-frame sequences only. Its versions omit some clonotypes, under half of them owing to an unresolved V gene in the studies checked, with the rest unexplained. V and J calls and clone size are those listed in that table; D and trimming were worked out from the DNA. The sample table contains approximately 70,000 clones; only one count was recorded for approximately 94% of them. Jointly, the top ten make up around 1.6% of the sample.

Blood samples for TCR beta sequencing were provided by related transplant donors. Using Nuclei Lysis Solution, genomic DNA was extracted from unfractionated peripheral blood mononuclear cells that were either fresh or cryopreserved. In this chain, TRBV11-2 is recombined with TRBJ2-5, with the D gene not confidently named. The specimen sequenced was peripheral blood mononuclear cells. The clonotype originates from a man between 50 and 59 years old in good health. Some clones in this sample may be carry-over from other donors' samples. The nucleotide sequence reads TGTGCCAGCAGTCGATATTACCAAGAGACCCAGTACTTC. Its protein reads: CASSRYYQETQYF.